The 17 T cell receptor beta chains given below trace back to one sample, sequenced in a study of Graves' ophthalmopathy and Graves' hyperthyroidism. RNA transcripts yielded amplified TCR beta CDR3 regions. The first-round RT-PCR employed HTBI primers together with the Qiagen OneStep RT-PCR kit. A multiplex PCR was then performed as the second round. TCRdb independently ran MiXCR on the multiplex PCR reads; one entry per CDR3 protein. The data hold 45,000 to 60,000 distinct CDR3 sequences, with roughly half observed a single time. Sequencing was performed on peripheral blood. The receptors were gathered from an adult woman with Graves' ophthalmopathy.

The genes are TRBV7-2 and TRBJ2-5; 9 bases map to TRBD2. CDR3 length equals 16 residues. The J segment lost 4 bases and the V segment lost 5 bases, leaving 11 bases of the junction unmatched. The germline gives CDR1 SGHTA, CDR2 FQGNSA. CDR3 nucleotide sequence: TGTGCCAGCAGCCACTTTACGGGGACTAGCCGAGAGACCCAGTACTTC. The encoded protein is CASSHFTGTSRETQYF.

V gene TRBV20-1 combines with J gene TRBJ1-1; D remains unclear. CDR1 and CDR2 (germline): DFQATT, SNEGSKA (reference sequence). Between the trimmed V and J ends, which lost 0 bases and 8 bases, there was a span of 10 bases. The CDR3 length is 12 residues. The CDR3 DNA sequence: TGCAGTGCTAGAGATCCTGGGTGGGAAGCTTTCTTT. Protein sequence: CSARDPGWEAFF.

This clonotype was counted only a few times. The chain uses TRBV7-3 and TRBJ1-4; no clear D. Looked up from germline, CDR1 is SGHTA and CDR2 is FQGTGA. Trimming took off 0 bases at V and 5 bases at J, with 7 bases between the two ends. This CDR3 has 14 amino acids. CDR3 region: CASSLTGMNEKLFF. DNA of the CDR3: TGTGCCAGCAGCTTAACAGGGATGAATGAAAAACTGTTTTTT.

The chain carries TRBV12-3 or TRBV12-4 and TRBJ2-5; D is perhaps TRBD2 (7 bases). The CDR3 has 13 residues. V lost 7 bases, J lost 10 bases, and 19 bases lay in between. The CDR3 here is CASKDYYREGQYF. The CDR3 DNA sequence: TGTGCCAGCAAGGATTATTACAGGGAGGGCCAGTACTTC.

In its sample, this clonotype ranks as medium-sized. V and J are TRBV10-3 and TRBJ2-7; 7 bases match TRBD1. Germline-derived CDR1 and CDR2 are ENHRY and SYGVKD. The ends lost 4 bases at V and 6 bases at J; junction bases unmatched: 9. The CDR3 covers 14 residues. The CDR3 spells CAISGAAPGGEQYF. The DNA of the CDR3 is TGTGCCATCAGTGGGGCAGCCCCAGGGGGCGAGCAGTACTTC.

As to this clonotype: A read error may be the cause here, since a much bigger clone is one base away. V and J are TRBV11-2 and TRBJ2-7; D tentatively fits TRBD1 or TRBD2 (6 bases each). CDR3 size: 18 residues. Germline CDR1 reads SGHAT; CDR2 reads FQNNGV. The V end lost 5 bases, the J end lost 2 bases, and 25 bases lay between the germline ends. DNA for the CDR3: TGTGCCAGCAGCCCGAGCAGGTGGGGGGTACAGGGTGCCTACGAGCAGTACTTC. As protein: CASSPSRWGVQGAYEQYF.

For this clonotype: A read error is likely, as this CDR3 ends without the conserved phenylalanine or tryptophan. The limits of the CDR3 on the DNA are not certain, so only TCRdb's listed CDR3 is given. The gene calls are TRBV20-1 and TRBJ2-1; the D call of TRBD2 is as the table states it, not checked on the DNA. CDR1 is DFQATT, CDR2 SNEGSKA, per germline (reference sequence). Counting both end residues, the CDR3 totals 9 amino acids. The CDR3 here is CSAPIWAGV.

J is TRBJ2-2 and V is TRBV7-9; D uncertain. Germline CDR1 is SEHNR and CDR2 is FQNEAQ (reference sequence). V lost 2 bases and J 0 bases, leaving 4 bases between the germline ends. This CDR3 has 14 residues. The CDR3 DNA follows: TGTGCCAGCAGCTTATTGGCGAACACCGGGGAGCTGTTTTTT. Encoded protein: CASSLLANTGELFF.

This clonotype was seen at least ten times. The CDR3 nucleotides are TGTGCCAGCAGTGAATCCTTTACTAGTATCTACGAGCAGTACTTC. It specifies CASSESFTSIYEQYF. The rearrangement links TRBV6-1 to TRBJ2-7; tentatively, D is TRBD2 (5 bases). The CDR3 extends over 15 amino acids. Between the trimmed V and J ends, which lost 2 bases and 3 bases, there was a span of 14 bases. Germline values: CDR1 MNHNS, CDR2 SASEGT.

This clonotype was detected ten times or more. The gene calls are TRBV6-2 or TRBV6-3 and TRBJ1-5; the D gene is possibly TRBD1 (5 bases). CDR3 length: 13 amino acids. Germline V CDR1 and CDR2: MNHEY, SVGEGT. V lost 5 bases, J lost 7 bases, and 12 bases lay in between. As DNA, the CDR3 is TGTGCCAGCAGTAAACAGGCCCGCCAGCCCCAGCATTTT. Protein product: CASSKQARQPQHF.

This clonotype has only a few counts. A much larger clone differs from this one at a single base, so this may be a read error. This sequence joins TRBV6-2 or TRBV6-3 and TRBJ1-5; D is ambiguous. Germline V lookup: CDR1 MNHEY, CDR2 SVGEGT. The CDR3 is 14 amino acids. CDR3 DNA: TGTGCCAGCAGTTACGGGTTTAGCAATCAGCCCCGGCATTTT. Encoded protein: CASSYGFSNQPRHF.

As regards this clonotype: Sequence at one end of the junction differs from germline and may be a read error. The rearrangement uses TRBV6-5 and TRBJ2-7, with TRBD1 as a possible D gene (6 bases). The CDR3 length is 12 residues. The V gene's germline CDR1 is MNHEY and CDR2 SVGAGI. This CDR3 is CASSYSNSYRDF. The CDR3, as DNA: TGTGCCAGCAGTTACTCGAACTCGTACAGGGACTTC.

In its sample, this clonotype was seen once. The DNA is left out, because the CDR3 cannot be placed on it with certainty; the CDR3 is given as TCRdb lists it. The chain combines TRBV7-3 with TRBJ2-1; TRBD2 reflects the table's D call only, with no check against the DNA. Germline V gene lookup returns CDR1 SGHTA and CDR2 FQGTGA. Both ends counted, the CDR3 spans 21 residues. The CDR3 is CASSFYICSAPTSGSGGEQFF.

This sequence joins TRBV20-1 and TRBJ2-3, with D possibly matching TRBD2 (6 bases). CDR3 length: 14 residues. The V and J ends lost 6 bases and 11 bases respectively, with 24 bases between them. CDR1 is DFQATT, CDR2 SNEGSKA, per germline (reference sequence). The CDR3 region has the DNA TGCAGTGCGGAGCGGGCGACGACCCTCAATGAGCAGTATTTT. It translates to CSAERATTLNEQYF.

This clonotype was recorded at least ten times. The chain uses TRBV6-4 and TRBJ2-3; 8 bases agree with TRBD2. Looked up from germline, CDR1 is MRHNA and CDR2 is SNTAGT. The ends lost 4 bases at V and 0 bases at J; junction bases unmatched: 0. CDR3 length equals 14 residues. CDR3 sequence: CASSASGSTDTQYF. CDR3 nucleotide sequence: TGTGCCAGCAGTGCTAGCGGGAGCACAGATACGCAGTATTTT.

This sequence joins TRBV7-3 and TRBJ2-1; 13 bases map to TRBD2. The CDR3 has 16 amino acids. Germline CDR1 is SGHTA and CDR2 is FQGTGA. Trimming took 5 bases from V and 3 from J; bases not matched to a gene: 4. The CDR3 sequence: CASSPGLAGVYNEQFF. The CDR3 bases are TGTGCCAGCAGCCCCGGACTAGCGGGAGTCTACAATGAGCAGTTCTTC.

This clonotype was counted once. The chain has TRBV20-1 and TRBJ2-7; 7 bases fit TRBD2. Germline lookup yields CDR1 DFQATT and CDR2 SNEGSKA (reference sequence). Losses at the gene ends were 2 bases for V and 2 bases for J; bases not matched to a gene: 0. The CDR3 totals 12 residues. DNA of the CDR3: TGCAGTGCTAGACTAGCGGCCTACGAGCAGTACTTC. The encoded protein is CSARLAAYEQYF.